This T cell receptor (beta chain) was obtained from a study of T-cell memory formation after mild COVID-19. Study background: Largely donor-specific sequence clusters came from two donors.

5'RACE primed at constant segments yielded TCR alpha and TCR beta cDNA libraries bearing sample barcodes and UMIs. MiXCR, run by TCRdb on the 5' RACE reads, gives a single entry per CDR3 protein. In the table there are roughly 50,000 distinct CDR3 sequences, approximately 9.5% of which are singletons. In this sample, this clonotype turned up a few times. Antigen unknown. This CDR3 spans 20 amino acids. Germline loops: CDR1 LGHNT, CDR2 FRNRAP. Trimming cost V 2 bases and J 7 bases, with 30 bases left between them. Study-wide points: The appearance of some responding clones in pre-infection memory suggested that cross-reactive memory joined.

The sequenced sample was PBMCs or a T cell subset sorted from them (not recorded which). This clonotype was obtained from a man aged 18 to 30 who had mild COVID-19 (a few samples of this study predate the infection). Cell type and time point are not known. This sequence joins TRBV12-5 and TRBJ2-1; possibly TRBD2 for D (6 bases). The CDR3 coding sequence is TGTGCTAGTGGTTTGACCCAACCGGGACTTCCCACCTCTGTGAGGAATGAGCAGTTCTTC. The encoded protein is CASGLTQPGLPTSVRNEQFF.